One and the same sample provided the 6 T cell receptor beta chains below, sequenced in a study of blood T cell repertoires in COVID-19. The table came from immunoSEQ multiplex PCR; TCRdb's copy has only in-frame clones and leaves some out. The sample has approximately 110,000 clones; roughly nine tenths are singletons. Sequencing used peripheral blood. The receptors shown here come from a man aged 50-59 years with COVID-19, enrolled during active disease.

The CDR3 protein is CASSPGQGGLYEQYF. The CDR3 DNA follows: TGTGCCAGCAGTCCCGGACAGGGGGGACTATACGAGCAGTACTTC. This chain connects TRBV7-9 to TRBJ2-7; 10 nucleotides agree with TRBD1. Germline values: CDR1 SEHNR, CDR2 FQNEAQ (reference sequence). CDR3 length equals 15 residues. Trimming took 6 bases from V and 4 from J; bases not matched to a gene: 9. Together with reference TRBV7-9 and TRBJ2-7, the CDR3 gives the full variable domain: DTGVSQNPRHKITKRGQNVTFRCDPISEHNRLYWYRQTLGQGPEFLTYFQNEAQLEKSRLLSDRFSAERPKGSFSTLEIQRTEQGDSAMYLCASSPGQGGLYEQYFGPGTRLTVT.

This chain uses TRBV24-1 with TRBJ2-4, with D possibly matching TRBD2 (6 bases). Trimming took 4 bases from V and 9 from J, leaving 15 bases between them. CDR3 size: 14 residues. Germline V gives CDR1 KGHDR, CDR2 SFDVKD. DNA for the CDR3: TGTGCCACCAGTGACCCGAACACGGAGGGCATTCAGTACTTC. This gives the protein CATSDPNTEGIQYF.

About this clone itself: The identical CDR3 is also encoded by other nucleotide sequences in the sample. The genes are TRBV15 and TRBJ1-2; TRBD1 is a possible D gene (6 bases). The V gene lost 1 base and the J gene lost 6 bases, with 9 bases spanning the gap. This CDR3 is 13 amino acids long. The germline V gene has CDR1 LNHNV and CDR2 YYDKDF (reference sequence). The CDR3 nucleotides read TGTGCCACCAGCAGAGTAGGGGGGGATGGCTACACCTTC. It codes for CATSRVGGDGYTF.

The J gene is TRBJ2-2, the V gene TRBV7-6; TRBD2 matches 8 bases. Germline V CDR1 and CDR2: SGHVS, FNYEAQ. This CDR3 is built from 14 residues. V lost 4 bases to trimming and J lost 5 bases; unmatched junction nucleotides: 3. The CDR3 DNA follows: TGTGCCAGCAGCTCCGGGGGGGGGACCGGGGAGCTGTTTTTT. Protein: CASSSGGGTGELFF.

The chain combines TRBV10-3 with TRBJ2-7; 7 positions match TRBD2. CDR1 is ENHRY and CDR2 is SYGVKD in the germline V gene. Unmatched junction bases numbered 10, after V lost 7 bases and J lost 7 bases. The CDR3 extends over 13 amino acids. The chain's CDR3 is CAIMGREGGEQYF. The CDR3, as DNA: TGTGCCATCATGGGCAGGGAGGGAGGGGAGCAGTACTTC.

The rearrangement links TRBV19 to TRBJ2-1, with 8 bases identical to TRBD2. Per the germline V gene, CDR1 is LNHDA and CDR2 is SQIVND (reference sequence). V gave up 2 bases and J gave up 4 bases; unmatched junction bases: 10. CDR3 size: 17 residues. The CDR3 sequence is CASSISRGGLPYNEQFF. The DNA of the CDR3 is TGTGCCAGTAGTATATCCCGGGGGGGGCTCCCTTACAATGAGCAGTTCTTC.